One T cell receptor (beta chain) is described in this entry. The antigen is undetermined. These data belong to a study of T cells in localized non-small cell lung cancer. This CDR3 has 17 residues. Trimming stripped 1 base from V and 0 bases from J, with 13 bases between. CDR1 and CDR2 (germline): MGHDK, SYGVNS. General study findings and limits: Uninvolved adjacent lung had higher T cell clonality than tumor and all other tissues.

Profiled with immunoSEQ multiplex PCR; TCRdb holds only in-frame clones, not every one. The sample lists some 90,000 clones, about nine tenths occurring once. The TCR originated in a man aged 35 to 69 with stage I squamous cell lung carcinoma. The rearrangement uses TRBV25-1 and TRBJ2-4, with a possible D match to TRBD1 (6 bases). Sequencing was performed on peripheral blood, taken before any cancer treatment. Here the CDR3 reads CASSEWRTELAKNIQYF. CDR3 DNA sequence: TGTGCCAGCAGTGAATGGAGGACAGAACTAGCCAAAAACATTCAGTACTTC. Using reference TRBV25-1 and TRBJ2-4 for the parts outside the CDR3, the full variable domain is EADIYQTPRYLVIGTGKKITLECSQTMGHDKMYWYQQDPGMELHLIHYSYGVNSTEKGDLSSESTVSRIRTEHFPLTLESARPSHTSQYLCASSEWRTELAKNIQYFGAGTRLSVL.